This T cell receptor beta chain was captured by sequencing in a study of CD8 T cells in Susac syndrome. When the RNA was reverse transcribed, random hexamers were used with an input of roughly 0.45 to 1 ug. TCRdb ran MiXCR on the immunoSEQ multiplex PCR reads and lists one entry per CDR3 protein. The repertoire includes 300,000 or so distinct CDR3 sequences, about 92% of them detected once, and more than 0.06% sits in the top ten. This clonotype was picked up one time. CDR3 size: 13 residues. Germline V gene data show CDR1 as GTSNPN and CDR2 as SVGIG (reference sequence). After removal of 3 bases from V and 5 bases from J, the junction contained 2 bases not matched to a gene.

This receptor was identified in a human donor with multiple sclerosis. The chain is built from TRBV30 and TRBJ2-2; TRBD1 agrees at 8 bases. The sample consisted of CD4+ T cells from PBMCs. The CDR3 nucleotides read TGTGCCTGGAGGCAGGGGGCGACCGGGGAGCTGTTTTTT. This gives the protein CAWRQGATGELFF.